This TCR beta chain was sequenced for a study of cytomegalovirus exposure and HLA in healthy donors. Notes on the study in general: In a later analysis, specific HLA alleles were associated with some 16,000 TCR beta sequences at a 0.05 false discovery rate. The study listed 164 cytomegalovirus-associated TCR beta chains.

Concerning this clone itself: Its cognate antigen is unknown.

The PCR employed 60 Vbeta primers together with 13 Jbeta primers. The method was immunoSEQ multiplex PCR; TCRdb's version includes in-frame clones alone and lacks a portion of them. The table includes about 180,000 clones, about 82% detected once. This CDR3 is 16 amino acids long. V was clipped by 2 bases and J by 5 bases, with 18 bases between them. Germline CDR1 is MNHEY and CDR2 is SMNVEV (reference sequence). The receptor's source is a man younger than 35 in good health and CMV-seronegative. The sample taken for sequencing was PBMCs. The gene calls are TRBV27 and TRBJ2-5; tentative D call: TRBD1 (6 bases). The CDR3 is CASSLMRTETGETQYF. The DNA of the CDR3 is TGTGCCAGCAGTTTAATGAGGACAGAGACTGGGGAGACCCAGTACTTC.